This T cell receptor beta chain originates from a study of blood T cell repertoires in COVID-19. The V end was cut by 5 bases, the J end by 8 bases, with 18 bases between. This CDR3 has 14 amino acids. The germline V gene encodes CDR1 LNHDA and CDR2 SQIVND (reference sequence). This table comes from immunoSEQ multiplex PCR, and its TCRdb copy is limited to in-frame clones, with some not included. Counted here are approximately 120,000 clones, approximately 80% occurring once; the ten biggest clones make up 6.5% to 8%. V is TRBV19 and J is TRBJ1-1, with D tentatively TRBD1 (6 bases). The TCR originated in a woman aged 50 to 65 with acute or convalescent COVID-19. The sample was peripheral blood. The CDR3 sequence: CASSGGNRVSEAFF. CDR3 bases: TGTGCCAGTAGTGGAGGAAACAGGGTATCAGAAGCTTTCTTT.